This TCR beta chain was sequenced in a study of human T cells and chemical hapten exposure. The wider study: DPC (0.01%) was patch tested on the upper back and read at 6 days.

Time point meaning: pre-sensitization, week 0. Noted treatment: therapeutic diphenylcyclopropenone sensitization with weekly scalp DPC. This clonotype was observed at least ten times. This CDR3 spans 14 amino acids. The V end was cut by 5 bases, the J end by 9 bases, with 19 bases between. Germline V gene data show CDR1 as SQVTM and CDR2 as ANQGSEA. For the library, individual cDNA molecules each received unique molecular identifiers. MiXCR was run by TCRdb on the RACE reads, yielding one entry per CDR3 protein. Among 300,000 to 400,000 distinct CDR3 sequences listed, 4.5% to 6% were seen once. This receptor was taken from a woman aged 45-59 years with alopecia areata. Some clones in this sample may be carry-over from other donors' samples. Sequenced material: whole blood, taken in connection with sensitization to the hapten diphenylcyclopropenone (DPC). The V and J genes are TRBV29-1 and TRBJ1-4; D possibly corresponds to TRBD1 (5 bases). This chain's CDR3 is CSVSEQWDGKKLFF. The CDR3 nucleotides are TGCAGCGTTTCCGAGCAGTGGGACGGTAAAAAACTGTTTTTT.